This T cell receptor beta chain was sequenced during a study of T cells in Graves' hyperthyroidism and ophthalmopathy. Findings and caveats of the study: In blood, most of the thyroid clonotypes expanded above 0.001 were also present.

Duration under 3 months, a NOSPECS grade of at least 4, and a Clinical Activity Score of at least 3 characterized the ophthalmopathy patients. The TCR beta CDR3 regions underwent amplification using RNA transcripts as the source. During a first-round RT-PCR of the TCR CDR3, the HTBI primer set was used. MiXCR was run by TCRdb on the multiplex PCR reads, yielding one entry per CDR3 protein. The profile shows 250,000 to 300,000 distinct CDR3 sequences, approximately 19% of them singletons. This clonotype was seen at least ten times. No antigen is known for it. This CDR3 region has 13 residues. The ends lost 6 bases at V and 7 bases at J; junction bases unmatched: 6. CDR1 and CDR2 (germline): LGHDT, YNNKEL (reference sequence).

The specimen was blood. The chain is built from TRBV3-1 and TRBJ2-1, with 7 bases matching TRBD2. The TCR was taken from a man aged 45-60 years with Graves' ophthalmopathy. As DNA, the CDR3 is TGTGCCAGCAGGAGTACTAGCGAGAATGAGCAGTTCTTC. Residues: CASRSTSENEQFF.